The subject of this entry is one TCR beta chain. Its target antigen remains unknown. No clone much larger than this one lies a single base away; base qualities are absent. This sample is part of a study of blood T cells in healthy people across ages (dated by TCRdb to the mid-2010s). With regard to the full study: Template switching captured roughly one uniquely barcoded TCR beta cDNA molecule per two T cells in model experiments. To track age-related changes in TCR beta repertoire diversity, the study relied on deep sequencing normalized with unique cDNA molecular identifiers. Donors were grouped into four age groups: young (average approximately 15 years), middle-aged (over 35), aged (around 60) and long-lived (around 82). Donors of different ages were randomly distributed across sequencing lanes to avoid experimental bias. Two additional independent replicas of 1 million unique cDNA reads from the same blood draw were analyzed for two donors (one aged 18 to 30 and one aged 80 or older).

Trimming costs V 0 bases and J 3 bases, and their ends lie 10 bases apart. From the cysteine through the phenylalanine, the CDR3 covers 14 amino acids. The CDR3 DNA has 42 bases and is translated from base 1. The germline V gene provides CDR1 SGHRS and CDR2 YFSETQ. Systemically healthy Caucasian individuals from Russia, 35 to 50 in total and aged about 6 to 100 years, were included as donors. Approximately 9 milliliters of peripheral blood were collected from each donor into EDTA-treated Vacutainer tubes. Ficoll-Paque density-gradient centrifugation was used to isolate PBMCs, with at least 6 million obtained per sample. Trizol reagent was used to extract total RNA from PBMCs, with at least 5 micrograms per sample. For every donor, an aliquot of PBMCs went through flow cytometry to measure the percentages of naive CD45RAhigh/CD27high T cells. The paper as a whole reports these results and caveats: Donor CMV infection status was unknown, potentially confounding age-related changes in expanded clonotypes. As age increased, observed TCR beta diversity per million T cells dropped in a roughly linear way, and a significant reduction was already evident by age 40. The long-lived group showed more naive CD4+ T cells, fewer expanded clones and increased TCR diversity than the aged group, suggesting age selection. Estimates of total diversity based on one million sequenced T cells were regarded as lower bounds and as underestimates. Since profiling was done on bulk unsorted PBMCs, naive and antigen-experienced compartments could not be conclusively compared. The percentage of naive T cells measured by flow cytometry correlated strongly with observed TCR beta diversity.

Receptor libraries were prepared by 5' RACE. The instrument given in TCRdb is Illumina HiSeq 2500. A second PCR of roughly 6 to 11 cycles was run with a J-beta primer mix and a sample-barcoded 5' primer. A unique molecular identifier was introduced onto each TCR beta cDNA molecule by a template-switch 5' adaptor carrying 12 random nucleotides. Each sample yielded at least 3 million CDR3-containing paired-end reads. First-strand cDNA synthesis was performed from all RNA using the Mint cDNA synthesis kit, with priming by a TRBC-specific oligonucleotide. After uracil-DNA glycosylase treatment, a first 18-cycle PCR used universal primers M1SS and BC2_uni_R on all cDNA. The original methods were these. Normalization of each sample was performed by random selection of 1 million high-quality reads, each carrying a distinct molecular identifier. Instead of being binned into consensus sequences, reads that shared molecular identifiers were thrown out. MiTCR, with a Q25 quality threshold and the strictest error-elimination algorithm, was used for CDR3 identification, clonotype clustering and error correction. A nonparametric unseen species model with Euler transformation was used to estimate a lower bound on total TCR beta diversity. The public sequencing data were trimmed at Q25 with fastp and processed into clonotypes with MiXCR by TCRdb, which kept only in-frame beta chains. Each entry merges the rows of one CDR3 protein and shows their most common DNA and genes. The V and J calls, along with clone size, are taken from TCRdb and not from the paper's own processing. The sample table shows 1,500,000 or so distinct CDR3 sequences, and roughly two fifths are seen once. The top ten hold just over 4% of the sample.

The chain uses TRBV5-1 and TRBJ2-7; the D gene cannot be resolved reliably. The sequenced sample was blood. The source is a woman aged 18-29 years in good health. The CDR3 amino acid sequence is: CASSLVGDLYEQYF. The sequence in DNA is TGCGCCAGCAGCTTGGTTGGAGACCTCTACGAGCAGTACTTC.